This T cell receptor beta chain was recovered during a study of T cell clonality in common variable immunodeficiency. Study results and caveats: Common variable immunodeficiency TCR beta sequences reportedly had fewer deletions and N-nucleotide insertions.

CDR3 size: 13 residues. Germline CDR1 reads SGHRS; CDR2 reads YFSETQ. As concerns this clone: The antigen is undetermined. The read halts 3 residues ahead of the CDR3 end, with the missing end drawn from the germline J gene.

Data came from immunoSEQ multiplex PCR; TCRdb stores just in-frame clones and leaves some out. The sample yields under 45,000 clones, without any singletons. The gene calls are TRBV5-1 and TRBJ1-2; D is ambiguous. This clonotype was obtained from a person aged 18 to 70 in good health. The sample was peripheral blood mononuclear cells. Incomplete CDR3 DNA: TGCGCCAGCAGCTTTAATAGGGTAGGCGGC. Translating gives CASSFNRVGG. The CDR3, in full, reads CASSFNRVGGYTF.